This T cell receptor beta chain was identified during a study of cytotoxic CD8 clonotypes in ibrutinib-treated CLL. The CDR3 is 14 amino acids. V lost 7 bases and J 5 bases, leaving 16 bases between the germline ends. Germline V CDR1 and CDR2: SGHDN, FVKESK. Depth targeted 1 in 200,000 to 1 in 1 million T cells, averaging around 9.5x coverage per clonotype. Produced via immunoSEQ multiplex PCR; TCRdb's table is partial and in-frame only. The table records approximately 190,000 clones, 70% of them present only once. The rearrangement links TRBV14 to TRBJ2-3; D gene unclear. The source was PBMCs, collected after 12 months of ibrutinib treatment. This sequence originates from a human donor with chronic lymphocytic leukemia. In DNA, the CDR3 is TGTGCCAGCACAAACCACAAACATAGAGATACGCAGTATTTT. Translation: CASTNHKHRDTQYF.